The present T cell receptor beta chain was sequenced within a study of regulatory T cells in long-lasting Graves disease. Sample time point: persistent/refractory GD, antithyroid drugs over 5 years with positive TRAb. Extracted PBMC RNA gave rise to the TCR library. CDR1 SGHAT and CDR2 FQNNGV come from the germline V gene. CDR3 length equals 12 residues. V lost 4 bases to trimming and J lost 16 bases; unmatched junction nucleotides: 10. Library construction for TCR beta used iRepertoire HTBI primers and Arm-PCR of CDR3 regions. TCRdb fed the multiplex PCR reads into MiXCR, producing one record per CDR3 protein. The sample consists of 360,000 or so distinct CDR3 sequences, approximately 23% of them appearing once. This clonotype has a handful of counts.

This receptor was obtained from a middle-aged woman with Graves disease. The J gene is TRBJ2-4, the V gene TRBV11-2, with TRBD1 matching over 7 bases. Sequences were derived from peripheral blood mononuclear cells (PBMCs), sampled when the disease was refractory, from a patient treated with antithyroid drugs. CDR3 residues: CASSSLRDSPYF. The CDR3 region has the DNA TGTGCCAGCAGCTCGCTCCGGGACAGCCCCTACTTC.